A selection of T cell receptor beta chains follows, all from one sample in a study of blood T cell repertoires in COVID-19. Method: immunoSEQ multiplex PCR; TCRdb's copy keeps in-frame clones and lacks some. The data contain about 310,000 clones, roughly 87% of them seen just once; the ten biggest clones take up 1%. Material for sequencing was peripheral blood. The receptors shown here come from a man between 50 and 59 years old with active or convalescent COVID-19. Each CDR3 is given with its conserved first and last residue. Fields, in order: D gene, J gene, V gene, clone size, CDR3 DNA, CDR3 protein. The D gene is left open where the match is weak. Rows give clone size only sometimes, using once, few, many, or a class for an expanded clone.

D: TRBD2
J: TRBJ2-5
V: TRBV9
size: .
DNA: TGTGCCAGCAGCGTAGGGAACGGGGGGGAAGAGACCCAGTACTTC
CDR3: CASSVGNGGEETQYF

D: TRBD2
J: TRBJ2-5
V: TRBV11-2
size: .
DNA: TGTGCCAGCAGCTTAGAGTTGGCGGGGGGGAGCCAAGAGACCCAGTACTTC
CDR3: CASSLELAGGSQETQYF

D: .
J: TRBJ1-5
V: TRBV4-1
size: few
DNA: TGCGCCAGCAGCCAAGGGGCAGGGTCTCTCAGCAATCAGCCCCAGCATTTT
CDR3: CASSQGAGSLSNQPQHF

D: .
J: TRBJ1-2
V: TRBV5-4
size: .
DNA: TGTGCCAGCAGCTTGGGGGGAGGGAGCCCAAACTATGGCTACACCTTC
CDR3: CASSLGGGSPNYGYTF

D: TRBD1
J: TRBJ1-5
V: TRBV2
size: .
DNA: TGTGCCAGCAGTGAAGGCGAGGGGGCAAAAATAACCCAGCATTTT
CDR3: CASSEGEGAKITQHF

D: TRBD1
J: TRBJ1-6
V: TRBV28
size: .
DNA: TGTGCCAGCACCGCGACAGGGATCCATAATTCACCCCTCCACTTT
CDR3: CASTATGIHNSPLHF

D: TRBD1
J: TRBJ2-3
V: TRBV7-9
size: .
DNA: TGTGCCAGCAGCTTACGAACAGGGGGTACAGATACGCAGTATTTT
CDR3: CASSLRTGGTDTQYF

D: .
J: TRBJ2-7
V: TRBV5-1
size: few
DNA: TGCGCCAGCAGCTTGGAGGGGAACGAGCAGTACTTC
CDR3: CASSLEGNEQYF

D: .
J: TRBJ1-5
V: TRBV28
size: .
DNA: TGTGCCAGCAGCCACTCCGACAGACCCAATCAGCCCCAGCATTTT
CDR3: CASSHSDRPNQPQHF

D: TRBD1
J: TRBJ2-4
V: TRBV2
size: .
DNA: TGTGCCAGCAGTGGACGCATGGACAGGAAAAACATTCAGTACTTC
CDR3: CASSGRMDRKNIQYF

D: .
J: TRBJ1-1
V: TRBV6-5
size: .
DNA: TGTGCCAGCAGCGCTACTGGGGGGGCTGAAGCTTTCTTT
CDR3: CASSATGGAEAFF

D: TRBD1
J: TRBJ1-1
V: TRBV5-1
size: .
DNA: TGCGCCAGCAGCCTACAGGGGGCGGGGGCTTTCTTT
CDR3: CASSLQGAGAFF

D: .
J: TRBJ1-1
V: TRBV5-1
size: .
DNA: TGCGCCAGCAGCTTGGTTGGGCGAAACACTGAAGCTTTCTTT
CDR3: CASSLVGRNTEAFF

D: .
J: TRBJ1-1
V: TRBV18
size: .
DNA: TGTGCCAGCTCACCCTCTCCAGGGAACACTGAAGCTTTCTTT
CDR3: CASSPSPGNTEAFF

D: TRBD1
J: TRBJ1-1
V: TRBV29-1
size: few
DNA: TGCAGCGTTGTAACAGGGGGAAGGCCGGGAAACACTGAAGCTTTCTTT
CDR3: CSVVTGGRPGNTEAFF

D: TRBD1
J: TRBJ1-3
V: TRBV18
size: .
DNA: TGTGCCAGCTCAGCTCGACAGGGACACTCTGGAAACACCATATATTTT
CDR3: CASSARQGHSGNTIYF

D: .
J: TRBJ2-5
V: TRBV11-2
size: .
DNA: TGTGCCAGCAGCTTAGAACTAGCTGCGCGAGAGACCCAGTACTTC
CDR3: CASSLELAARETQYF

D: TRBD1
J: TRBJ2-5
V: TRBV9
size: .
DNA: TGTGCCAGCAGCGTAGGGCCCGACAGGGAAGAGACCCAGTACTTC
CDR3: CASSVGPDREETQYF

D: .
J: TRBJ2-3
V: TRBV18
size: .
DNA: TGTGCCAGCTCAGGATACAGGGCAGATACGCAGTATTTT
CDR3: CASSGYRADTQYF

D: TRBD2
J: TRBJ2-1
V: TRBV3-1/TRBV3-2
size: once
DNA: TGTGCCAGCAGCCGCGGACTAGCGGAGTACAATGAGCAGTTCTTC
CDR3: CASSRGLAEYNEQFF

D: TRBD2
J: TRBJ2-3
V: TRBV5-4
size: .
DNA: TGTGCCAGCAGCCTGAGACTAGCTGGGGACACAGATACGCAGTATTTT
CDR3: CASSLRLAGDTDTQYF

D: TRBD1
J: TRBJ1-2
V: TRBV18
size: once
DNA: TGTGCCAGCTCACAATCGGGACAGGGAATGGTGTGGAGTGGCTATGGCTACACCTTC
CDR3: CASSQSGQGMVWSGYGYTF

D: TRBD1
J: TRBJ1-5
V: TRBV25-1
size: .
DNA: TGTGCCAGCAGTGACTCCGGGACAGACAATCAGCCCCAGCATTTT
CDR3: CASSDSGTDNQPQHF

D: .
J: TRBJ2-7
V: TRBV5-1
size: .
DNA: TGCGCCAGCAGCTTGGCCGGGAGTAGCGAGCAGTACTTC
CDR3: CASSLAGSSEQYF

D: TRBD1
J: TRBJ1-2
V: TRBV5-6
size: .
DNA: TGTGCCAGCAGCCCTTTGGACAGGGGCCCCTATGGCTACACCTTC
CDR3: CASSPLDRGPYGYTF

D: TRBD1
J: TRBJ1-4
V: TRBV24-1
size: few
DNA: TGTGCCACCAGTGATGACAGGGGAACCGAAAAACTGTTTTTT
CDR3: CATSDDRGTEKLFF

D: TRBD2
J: TRBJ2-1
V: TRBV5-1
size: .
DNA: TGCGCCAGCAGCTTCCTCGGGGGGAGTGAGCAGTTCTTC
CDR3: CASSFLGGSEQFF

D: TRBD2
J: TRBJ2-1
V: TRBV11-2
size: .
DNA: TGTGCCAGCAGCTCCCAGACTAGCGTAGGTTACAATGAGCAGTTCTTC
CDR3: CASSSQTSVGYNEQFF

D: TRBD2
J: TRBJ2-7
V: TRBV7-2
size: few
DNA: TGTGCCAGCAGACGTAGCGGGGGCCTTAGCGAGCAGTACTTC
CDR3: CASRRSGGLSEQYF

D: .
J: TRBJ2-7
V: TRBV27
size: .
DNA: TGTGCCAGCAGGCCACAGGCCCCAAGCTCCTACGAGCAGTACTTC
CDR3: CASRPQAPSSYEQYF

D: TRBD2
J: TRBJ2-1
V: TRBV5-1
size: .
DNA: TGCGCCAGCAGCTCGGCTAGCGGTGACAATGAGCAGTTCTTC
CDR3: CASSSASGDNEQFF

D: TRBD1
J: TRBJ1-6
V: TRBV5-1
size: .
DNA: TGCGCCAGCAGCTCCCAACCATCACAGGGGCCCCTCGACAATTCACCCCTCCACTTT
CDR3: CASSSQPSQGPLDNSPLHF

D: .
J: TRBJ2-4
V: TRBV2
size: .
DNA: TGTGCCAGCAGTAAGTCTAGCGTGGGCGCAAACATTCAGTACTTC
CDR3: CASSKSSVGANIQYF

D: .
J: TRBJ2-5
V: TRBV7-2
size: few
DNA: TGTGCCAGCAGCCCCGCTAGCGCCGGGGCCTTGGAGACCCAGTACTTC
CDR3: CASSPASAGALETQYF

D: .
J: TRBJ1-6
V: TRBV5-4
size: .
DNA: TGTGCCAGCAGAACGCTCGAACGGAATTCACCCCTCCACTTT
CDR3: CASRTLERNSPLHF

D: TRBD2
J: TRBJ2-5
V: TRBV6-5
size: .
DNA: TGTGCCAGCAGAGCGGGGGGGAACCAAGAGACCCAGTACTTC
CDR3: CASRAGGNQETQYF

D: .
J: TRBJ2-5
V: TRBV10-3
size: .
DNA: TGTGCCATCAGCCCTGACAGGAGTCCTGGGACCCAGTACTTC
CDR3: CAISPDRSPGTQYF

D: TRBD2
J: TRBJ2-5
V: TRBV19
size: .
DNA: TGTGCCAGTAGTTCGGGACTAGCGGGAGGAGAGACCCAGTACTTC
CDR3: CASSSGLAGGETQYF

D: .
J: TRBJ1-2
V: TRBV6-5
size: .
DNA: TGTGCCAGCAGTCCCGACAGCCCGACCGGGTATGGCTACACCTTC
CDR3: CASSPDSPTGYGYTF

D: .
J: TRBJ2-6
V: TRBV19
size: .
DNA: TGTGCCAGTAGTATAGGACAGTCTGGGGCCAACGTCCTGACTTTC
CDR3: CASSIGQSGANVLTF

D: TRBD1
J: TRBJ1-6
V: TRBV18
size: .
DNA: TGTGCCAGCTCATTGACAGGGAATCGGAATTCACCCCTCCACTTT
CDR3: CASSLTGNRNSPLHF

D: .
J: TRBJ1-5
V: TRBV2
size: .
DNA: TGTGCCAGCAGTGGTCAGGGGCGGAATCAGCCCCAGCATTTT
CDR3: CASSGQGRNQPQHF

D: .
J: TRBJ2-2
V: TRBV11-2
size: .
DNA: TGTGCCAGCAGCTCATACAGGGGGGGGCCCGGGGAGCTGTTTTTT
CDR3: CASSSYRGGPGELFF

D: .
J: TRBJ1-2
V: TRBV14
size: .
DNA: TGTGCCAGCAGCCAAGGAGGGTCGGATGGCTACACCTTC
CDR3: CASSQGGSDGYTF

D: .
J: TRBJ1-2
V: TRBV28
size: .
DNA: TGTGCCAGCAGTTTAGGTGACAGGTTATATGGCTACACCTTC
CDR3: CASSLGDRLYGYTF

D: TRBD1
J: TRBJ1-1
V: TRBV15
size: .
DNA: TGTGCCACCAGCAAACAGGGGGCGGACACTGAAGCTTTCTTT
CDR3: CATSKQGADTEAFF

D: .
J: TRBJ1-1
V: TRBV5-1
size: once
DNA: TGCGCCAGCAGCTTGGGACTTTCTATGAACACTGAAGCTTTCTTT
CDR3: CASSLGLSMNTEAFF

D: TRBD1
J: TRBJ2-7
V: TRBV4-3
size: .
DNA: TGCGCCAGCAGCCAAGATCTCTCGGGACAGTTATACGAGCAGTACTTC
CDR3: CASSQDLSGQLYEQYF

D: .
J: TRBJ2-5
V: TRBV24-1
size: once
DNA: TGTGCCACCAGTGGTACAACAGAGACCCAGTACTTC
CDR3: CATSGTTETQYF

D: TRBD2
J: TRBJ2-1
V: TRBV3-1/TRBV3-2
size: .
DNA: TGTGCCAGCAGCCCCGCTAGCGGCGGCTACAATGAGCAGTTCTTC
CDR3: CASSPASGGYNEQFF

D: TRBD2
J: TRBJ2-3
V: TRBV4-3
size: .
DNA: TGCGCCAGCAGCCAAGATCGGGCTAGCGGATCAGATACGCAGTATTTT
CDR3: CASSQDRASGSDTQYF

D: .
J: TRBJ1-5
V: TRBV28
size: .
DNA: TGTGCCAGCAGCATCGTTCACAGGGAAAATCAGCCCCAGCATTTT
CDR3: CASSIVHRENQPQHF

D: .
J: TRBJ1-4
V: TRBV7-2
size: .
DNA: TGTGCCAGCAGCTTTGGCGGGAGGCGAACTAATGAAAAACTGTTTTTT
CDR3: CASSFGGRRTNEKLFF

D: .
J: TRBJ1-2
V: TRBV29-1
size: .
DNA: TGCAGCGTTGAAGATCTTGGAGGGGCGGACTATGGCTACACCTTC
CDR3: CSVEDLGGADYGYTF

D: .
J: TRBJ2-3
V: TRBV6-6
size: .
DNA: TGTGCCAGCAGTCCACAAGGGTCCCCATCGGGGACAGATACGCAGTATTTT
CDR3: CASSPQGSPSGTDTQYF